This T cell receptor beta chain was identified in a study of blood T cell repertoires in COVID-19. The germline V and J ends were trimmed by 6 bases and 0 bases, with 5 bases remaining between them. There are 12 residues in the CDR3. The germline V gene has CDR1 MDHEN and CDR2 SYDVKM. Enrollees, about 18 to 90 years old, lived in roughly 24 US areas. Clinical history reported by participants formed the basis on which cohorts were assigned. Exposed participants encountered a COVID-19 case during the 2 weeks preceding study entry. Libraries were prepared by immunoSEQ multiplex PCR; TCRdb keeps only in-frame clonotypes and omits some of them. The top ten hold about 1.4% of the sample, which has roughly 430,000 clones, roughly 84% seen once.

The sequenced material came from PBMCs or T cells enriched from blood (not recorded which). The chain links TRBV28 to TRBJ1-1, with D tentatively TRBD1 (5 bases). This sequence was found in a woman aged 18-29 years who had been exposed to COVID-19. The CDR3 DNA follows: TGTGCCAGCAGAGGGGTGAACACTGAAGCTTTCTTT. This encodes CASRGVNTEAFF. Looking up the rest from reference TRBV28 and TRBJ1-1 gives the full variable domain: DVKVTQSSRYLVKRTGEKVFLECVQDMDHENMFWYRQDPGLGLRLIYFSYDVKMKEKGDIPEGYSVSREKKERFSLILESASTNQTSMYLCASRGVNTEAFFGQGTRLTVV.